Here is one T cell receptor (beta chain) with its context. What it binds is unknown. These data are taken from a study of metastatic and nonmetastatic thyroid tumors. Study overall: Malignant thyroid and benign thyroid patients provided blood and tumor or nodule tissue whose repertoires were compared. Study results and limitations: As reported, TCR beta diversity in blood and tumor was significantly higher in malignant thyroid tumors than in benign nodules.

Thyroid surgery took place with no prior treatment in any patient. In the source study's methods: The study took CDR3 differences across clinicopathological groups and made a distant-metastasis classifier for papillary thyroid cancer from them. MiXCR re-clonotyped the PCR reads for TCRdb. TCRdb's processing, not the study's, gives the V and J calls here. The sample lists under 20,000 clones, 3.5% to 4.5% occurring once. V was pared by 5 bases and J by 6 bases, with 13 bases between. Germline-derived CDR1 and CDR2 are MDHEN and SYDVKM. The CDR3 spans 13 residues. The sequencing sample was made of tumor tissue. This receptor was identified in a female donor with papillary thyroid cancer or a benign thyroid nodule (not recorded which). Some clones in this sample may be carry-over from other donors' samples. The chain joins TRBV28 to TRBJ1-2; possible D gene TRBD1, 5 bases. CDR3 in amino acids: CASSRWEGNGYTF. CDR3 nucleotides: TGTGCCAGCAGTCGGTGGGAGGGGAATGGCTACACCTTC.